The present T cell receptor (beta chain) was sequenced within a study of blood T cell repertoires in COVID-19. This clone was seen a handful of times. Germline-derived CDR1 and CDR2 are SGDLS and YYNGEE. The V end lost 5 bases, the J end lost 3 bases, and 11 bases lay between the germline ends. The CDR3 runs to 13 residues. Repertoires were generated with immunoSEQ multiplex PCR, while TCRdb's copy carries only in-frame clones and drops some. This table has roughly 200,000 clones, around 80% appearing once. This chain links TRBV9 with TRBJ1-2; D perhaps matches TRBD1 (6 bases). The origin of this receptor is a human donor in a cohort sampled during active COVID-19. Material for sequencing was peripheral blood. The CDR3, as DNA: TGTGCCAGCAGTAAAACAGGGTACTATGGCTACACCTTC. It encodes CASSKTGYYGYTF.